The clone carrying this T cell receptor beta chain was detected only a few times. Its antigen is unknown. The sample is drawn from a study of T-cell memory formation after mild COVID-19. Study summary: Most TCR clusters belonged to a single donor.

The CDR3 extends over 12 amino acids. The germline V and J ends were trimmed by 5 bases and 4 bases, with 8 bases remaining between them. Whole-study results and caveats: Several responding clones turned up in pre-infection memory, indicating that cross-reactive memory may have taken part. A second wave expanding day 15 to 37 was CD4+-biased; contracting clones were balanced. The CD4+ clones that contracted clustered mainly within CM and EM, and the CD8+ clones concentrated in EMRA.

A single record per CDR3 protein comes from TCRdb applying MiXCR to the 5' RACE reads. Among approximately 230,000 distinct CDR3 sequences listed, less than 20% were seen once. The source material was PBMCs or a T cell subset sorted from them (not recorded which). This sequence joins TRBV12-3 or TRBV12-4 and TRBJ2-5; no clear D gene. The clonotype comes from a young man who had mild COVID-19 (a few samples of this study predate the infection). Cell type and time point are not known. CDR3 bases: TGTGCCAGCAGTATCTCAGGAGAGACCCAGTACTTC. Translation gives CASSISGETQYF.